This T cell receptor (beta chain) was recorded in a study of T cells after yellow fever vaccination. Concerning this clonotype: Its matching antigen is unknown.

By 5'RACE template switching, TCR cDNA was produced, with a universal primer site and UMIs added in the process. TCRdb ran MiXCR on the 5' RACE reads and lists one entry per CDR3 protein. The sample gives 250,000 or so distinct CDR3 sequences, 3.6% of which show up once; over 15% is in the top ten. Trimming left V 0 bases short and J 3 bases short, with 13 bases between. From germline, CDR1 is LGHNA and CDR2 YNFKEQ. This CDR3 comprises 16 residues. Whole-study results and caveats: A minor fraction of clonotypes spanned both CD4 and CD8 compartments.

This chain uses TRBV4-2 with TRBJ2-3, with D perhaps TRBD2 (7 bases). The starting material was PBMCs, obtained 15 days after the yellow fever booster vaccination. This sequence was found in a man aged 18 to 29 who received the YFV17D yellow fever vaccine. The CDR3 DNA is TGTGCCAGCAGCCAAGAAGAGGGGGGGCTGACAGATACGCAGTATTTT. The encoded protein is CASSQEEGGLTDTQYF.